What follows is one T cell receptor beta chain and its context. Its antigen is not known. The data derive from a study of OX40 agonist ivuxolimab in advanced cancers. Study-level background: Participants averaged 60 years of age (range roughly 23 to 90) and were about 85% male. Study findings and constraints: Dosing at 0.1 to 3.0 mg/kg was accompanied by clonal expansion of CD4+ and CD8+ blood T cells by week 6. Some nonresponders likewise displayed low normalized T-cell clonal expansion.

Assay used: immunoSEQ multiplex PCR; TCRdb lists only in-frame clones, some missing. The data hold some 55,000 clones, with more than 70% observed a single time. Patients with autoimmune history or systemic immunosuppression were excluded. CDR3 size: 20 residues. The germline V gene has CDR1 WNHNN and CDR2 SYGVQD (reference sequence). The V gene end was trimmed by 2 bases and the J gene end by 6 bases; junction bases not matched to a gene: 18. The chain has TRBV10-1 and TRBJ2-1, with 11 bases fitting TRBD2. The sequencing used CD4+ or CD8+ T cells sorted from blood, collected in a trial of the OX40 agonist ivuxolimab. This clonotype was sampled from an adult with an advanced solid tumor such as melanoma, head and neck, liver or kidney cancer. The DNA for the CDR3 is TGCGCCAGCAGTGAGCTTAGCGGGGGGGCCAAATTTAGAGTAGGCAATGAGCAGTTCTTC. Protein sequence: CASSELSGGAKFRVGNEQFF.